The next 4 T cell receptor beta chains were all read from a single sample in a study of blood T cell repertoires in COVID-19. Sequencing was performed with immunoSEQ multiplex PCR; in TCRdb, only in-frame clones are kept and a portion is missing. The data contain 50,000 to 60,000 clones, approximately 86% of them singletons. The source material was peripheral blood. The source of these receptors is a man in his forties with COVID-19, enrolled during active disease.

The chain is built from TRBV6-5 and TRBJ1-5; 8 bases line up with TRBD1. There are 15 residues in the CDR3. The V and J ends lost 6 bases and 1 base, in that order; junction bases with no gene match: 5. Germline CDR1 MNHEY, CDR2 SVGAGI. The CDR3 DNA reads TGTGCCAGCAGGACAGGGGAGGGCAGCAATCAGCCCCAGCATTTT. This sequence encodes CASRTGEGSNQPQHF.

The chain combines TRBV7-6 with TRBJ1-1, with D unclear. The CDR3 sequence is 14 residues long. The V gene lost 5 bases and the J gene lost 2 bases, with 12 bases spanning the gap. Germline V gene data show CDR1 as SGHVS and CDR2 as FNYEAQ. CDR3: CASSKPGINTEAFF. The CDR3 bases are TGTGCCAGCAGCAAGCCGGGAATAAACACTGAAGCTTTCTTT. Variable domain in full (rest from reference TRBV7-6 and TRBJ1-1): GAGVSQSPRYKVTKRGQDVALRCDPISGHVSLYWYRQALGQGPEFLTYFNYEAQQDKSGLPNDRFSAERPEGSISTLTIQRTEQRDSAMYRCASSKPGINTEAFFGQGTRLTVV.

This rearrangement joins TRBV28 to TRBJ2-7, with D hard to call. V was shortened by 7 bases and J by 3 bases, with 13 bases between the two germline ends. Germline V gives CDR1 MDHEN, CDR2 SYDVKM. This CDR3 contains 13 residues. CDR3 DNA: TGTGCCAGCACCCAGGAAGAAGGCTACGAGCAGTACTTC. This codes for CASTQEEGYEQYF. Together with reference TRBV28 and TRBJ2-7, the CDR3 gives the full variable domain: DVKVTQSSRYLVKRTGEKVFLECVQDMDHENMFWYRQDPGLGLRLIYFSYDVKMKEKGDIPEGYSVSREKKERFSLILESASTNQTSMYLCASTQEEGYEQYFGPGTRLTVT.

The chain joins TRBV19 to TRBJ1-6; tentatively, D is TRBD1 (6 bases). The CDR3 loop spans 12 amino acids. Trimming removed 5 bases at V and 9 bases at J, with 8 bases between. Germline lookup yields CDR1 LNHDA and CDR2 SQIVND (reference sequence). The CDR3 loop is CASSQGPSPLHF. CDR3 nucleotides: TGTGCCAGTAGTCAGGGGCCTTCACCCCTCCACTTT.